The source of this TCR beta chain is a study of T cell repertoires in cytomegalovirus infection. About the research overall: It can be stated that public TCR beta signatures indicated CMV infection as well as a matching HLA type.

Germline CDR1 SGHTA, CDR2 FQGNSA. The CDR3 sequence is 16 residues long. Trimming removed 3 bases from V and 5 bases from J; junction bases left unmatched: 10. With respect to this clonotype: Its specificity is not known.

TCRdb passed the reads through MiXCR, listing each CDR3 protein once. The profile shows 80,000 to 95,000 distinct CDR3 sequences, around 32% of them singletons. Notes on the study in general: Identification of carriers of CMV plus the relevant HLA was achieved through cumulative public TCR beta family frequency. HLA-C-restricted CMV-specific TCR beta clonotypes prevailed in the ex vivo response.

The chain joins TRBV7-2 to TRBJ2-1, with 7 bases matching TRBD2. The clonotype originates from a human donor in good health (CMV status not recorded). Some clones in this sample may be carry-over from other donors' samples. The sequencing here drew on CD8+ T cells from cultured PBMCs, taken from culture after CMV antigen stimulation. In DNA form, the CDR3 reads TGTGCCAGCAGCTTCCCCGTGGGGGGGATCGACAATGAGCAGTTCTTC. As protein: CASSFPVGGIDNEQFF.